Listed here is a single T cell receptor beta chain. This entry belongs to a study of CD8 T cells in Susac syndrome. Random-hexamer reverse transcription was applied to about 0.5 to 1 ug RNA. From the immunoSEQ multiplex PCR reads, TCRdb called clonotypes with MiXCR, one entry per CDR3 protein. The sample yields roughly 200,000 distinct CDR3 sequences, 85% to 95% seen once. Sequencing input: CD4+ T cells from PBMCs. The TCR sequence derives from a human donor in good health.

The CDR3 sequence: CASSDRTGDPEYTEAFF. The DNA for the CDR3 is TGTGCCAGCAGCGATAGGACAGGGGATCCAGAGTACACTGAAGCTTTCTTT. This chain links TRBV9 with TRBJ1-1, with 9 bases that match TRBD1. Trimming took 3 bases from V and 3 from J; bases not matched to a gene: 12. The germline CDR1 and CDR2 sequences are SGDLS and YYNGEE. The CDR3 consists of 17 residues.